This T cell receptor (beta chain) was captured by sequencing in a study of metastatic and nonmetastatic thyroid tumors. TCRdb re-analyzed the PCR reads through MiXCR. Seen here are tens of thousands of clones, 20% observed once, and the top ten hold around 30%. Each patient came to thyroid surgery without any prior treatment (of any kind). V was cut by 6 bases and J by 10 bases, with 18 bases left in between. Per the germline V gene, CDR1 is MNHEY and CDR2 is SVGEGT. The CDR3 extends over 13 amino acids. The sequencing input was blood. The sequence was obtained from a female donor with papillary thyroid cancer or a benign thyroid nodule (not recorded which). Some clones in this sample may be carry-over from other donors' samples. V usage is TRBV6-2 or TRBV6-3 and J usage is TRBJ1-2; TRBD1 might be the D (5 bases). As DNA, the CDR3 is TGTGCCAGCAGCCAAATCCCCCAGGGATCCTACACCTTC. Its protein is CASSQIPQGSYTF.